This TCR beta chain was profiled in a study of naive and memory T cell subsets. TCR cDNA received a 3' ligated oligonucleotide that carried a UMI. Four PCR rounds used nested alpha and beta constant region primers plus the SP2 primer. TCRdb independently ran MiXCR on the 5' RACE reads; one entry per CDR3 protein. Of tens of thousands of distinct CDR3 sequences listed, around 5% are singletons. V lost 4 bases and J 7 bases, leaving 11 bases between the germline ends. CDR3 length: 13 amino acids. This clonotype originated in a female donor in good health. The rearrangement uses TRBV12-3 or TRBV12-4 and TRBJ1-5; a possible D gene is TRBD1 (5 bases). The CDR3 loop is CASSSGCVQPQHF. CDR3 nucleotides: TGTGCCAGCAGTTCAGGGTGTGTCCAGCCCCAGCATTTT.